Below are 20 T cell receptor beta chains sequenced from a single sample in a study of CD8+CD57+ T cells in acquired aplastic anemia listed by TCRdb under 2018. The instrument was an Illumina HiSeq 2000. Profiling of TCR beta VDJ combinations and CDR3 sequences used genomic DNA as the template. TCRdb redid the processing of the public reads, applying fastp at Q25 and MiXCR, and retained in-frame beta chains. Rows merge per CDR3 protein into single entries with the most common DNA and genes. The sample table shows about 270,000 distinct CDR3 sequences, and around 60% are seen once. The ten largest clones capture 7.5% to 9% of the sample. The specimen sequenced was sorted CD4+, CD8+, or CD8+CD57+ T cells (not recorded which) from PBMCs. All receptors derive from a human donor with severe aplastic anemia or a healthy control (not recorded which).

This clonotype was observed many times. V is TRBV5-6 and J is TRBJ1-5; no reliable D call. V was clipped by 0 bases and J by 2 bases, with 9 bases between them. CDR1 SGHDT and CDR2 YYEEEE come from the germline V gene. CDR3 length: 15 amino acids. Here the CDR3 DNA reads TGTGCCAGCAGCTTGGCCGTCGCAGGCAATCAGCCCCAGCATTTT. Amino acid sequence: CASSLAVAGNQPQHF.

This clonotype occurred a few times. The chain carries TRBV9 and TRBJ2-3; D gene ambiguous. Germline CDR1 SGDLS, CDR2 YYNGEE. Trimming stripped 0 bases from V and 1 base from J, with 9 bases between. The CDR3 has 15 residues. CDR3 amino acids: CASSVDGVGTDTQYF. The CDR3 DNA follows: TGTGCCAGCAGCGTAGATGGGGTTGGCACAGATACGCAGTATTTT.

Comment on this clonotype: One end of the junction does not line up with germline, which may come from a read error. This chain joins TRBV5-1 and TRBJ1-6, with unresolved D. Germline values: CDR1 SGHRS, CDR2 YFSETQ. The CDR3 has 12 residues. The CDR3 DNA reads TGCGCCAGCAGCTTGGACATCTCACCCCCCCACTTT. Translated, it gives CASSLDISPPHF.

The gene calls are TRBV5-1 and TRBJ2-1; tentatively, D is TRBD2 (5 bases). The CDR3 is made up of 12 amino acids. V was shortened by 5 bases and J by 7 bases, with 10 bases between the two germline ends. Per the germline V gene, CDR1 is SGHRS and CDR2 is YFSETQ. The CDR3 here is CASRSGRNEQFF. The CDR3, as DNA: TGCGCCAGCAGGAGCGGACGGAATGAGCAGTTCTTC.

This clonotype was observed a single time. Here the CDR3 DNA reads TGCGCCAGCAGTGAGGAACTAGCGGGAGGAATGGACGAGGAGACCCAGTACTTC. This codes for CASSEELAGGMDEETQYF. The J gene is TRBJ2-5, the V gene TRBV10-2; 12 nucleotides align to TRBD2. Germline CDR1 WSHSY, CDR2 SAAADI. V gave up 2 bases and J gave up 5 bases; unmatched junction bases: 12. The CDR3 sequence is 18 residues long.

Points on this clonotype: The final CDR3 position lacks the conserved phenylalanine or tryptophan, pointing to a likely read error. The limits of the CDR3 on the DNA are not certain, so only TCRdb's listed CDR3 is given. The chain carries TRBV19 and TRBJ1-1; the D call of TRBD1 is as the table states it, not checked on the DNA. The CDR3 extends over 12 residues, inclusive of both ends. The germline V gene encodes CDR1 LNHDA and CDR2 SQIVND (reference sequence). CDR3 amino acids: CASGGLYAEAYL.

J is TRBJ2-1 and V is TRBV19; D unclear. This CDR3 is built from 13 residues. V was clipped by 5 bases and J by 4 bases, with 9 bases between them. CDR1 and CDR2 (germline): LNHDA, SQIVND (reference sequence). The CDR3 region is CASSFLGYNEQFF. In DNA, the CDR3 is TGTGCCAGTAGTTTCTTAGGGTACAATGAGCAGTTCTTC.

This chain joins TRBV19 and TRBJ2-1; D may be TRBD1 (5 bases). V lost 2 bases to trimming and J lost 2 bases, with 10 bases between them. Germline lookup yields CDR1 LNHDA and CDR2 SQIVND (reference sequence). This CDR3 comprises 15 residues. CDR3 sequence: CASSIQGFPYNEQFF. The DNA for the CDR3 is TGTGCCAGTAGTATACAGGGTTTTCCCTACAATGAGCAGTTCTTC.

The J gene is TRBJ1-1, the V gene TRBV20-1; maybe TRBD1 (5 bases). CDR1 DFQATT and CDR2 SNEGSKA come from the germline V gene (reference sequence). Trimming stripped 0 bases from V and 10 bases from J, with 15 bases between. CDR3 size: 13 residues. In DNA form, the CDR3 reads TGCAGTGCTAGAGATAGAATGGGGCTGGGAGCTTTCTTT. It specifies CSARDRMGLGAFF.

The V and J genes are TRBV29-1 and TRBJ2-1; 9 bases match TRBD1. Looked up from germline, CDR1 is SQVTM and CDR2 is ANQGSEA. CDR3 size: 12 residues. J gave up 8 bases and V 2 bases, and 1 base lay outside the gene matches. CDR3 region: CSVETGGDEQFF. The CDR3 DNA is TGCAGCGTTGAAACAGGGGGCGATGAGCAGTTCTTC.

At least ten counts were recorded for this clonotype. This rearrangement joins TRBV7-9 to TRBJ1-2; tentatively, D is TRBD1 (5 bases). The CDR3 extends over 12 amino acids. Germline lookup yields CDR1 SEHNR and CDR2 FQNEAQ (reference sequence). V was shortened by 4 bases and J by 8 bases, with 11 bases between the two germline ends. CDR3 DNA: TGTGCCAGCAGCTCAGGGTTGCGGGGCTACACCTTC. Translation: CASSSGLRGYTF.

This clonotype has at least ten counts. The J gene is TRBJ2-5, the V gene TRBV4-2, with TRBD2 matching over 9 bases. Germline-derived CDR1 and CDR2 are LGHNA and YNFKEQ. This CDR3 is built from 16 residues. Germline trimming cut 0 bases from V and 2 bases from J; bases unmatched to any gene: 4. This CDR3 reads CASSQDVAGVQETQYF. The CDR3 nucleotides are TGTGCCAGCAGCCAAGATGTAGCGGGGGTACAAGAGACCCAGTACTTC.

This chain connects TRBV6-5 to TRBJ1-6; D is possibly TRBD1 (5 bases). V gave up 8 bases and J gave up 12 bases, with 17 bases separating them. CDR3 size: 13 residues. Germline V gives CDR1 MNHEY, CDR2 SVGAGI. For the CDR3, the DNA is TGTGCCAGCTGGGACGGTGTTTGGGGACCCCTCCACTTT. It yields the protein CASWDGVWGPLHF.

J is TRBJ2-3 and V is TRBV2, with D uncertain. Germline CDR1 is SNHLY and CDR2 is FYNNEI. The length of the CDR3 is 14 residues. Between the trimmed V and J ends, which lost 3 bases and 0 bases, there was a span of 7 bases. The CDR3 bases are TGTGCCAGCAGTGACTCCTCTAGCACAGATACGCAGTATTTT. This sequence encodes CASSDSSSTDTQYF.

This clonotype was picked up many times. V usage is TRBV20-1 and J usage is TRBJ1-2, with D unresolved. The CDR3 sequence is 11 residues long. V was shortened by 4 bases and J by 4 bases, with 7 bases between the two germline ends. Germline values: CDR1 DFQATT, CDR2 SNEGSKA (reference sequence). CDR3 nucleotide sequence: TGCAGTGCTACAGAGGGCTATGGCTACACCTTC. Residues: CSATEGYGYTF.

This rearrangement joins TRBV12-3 or TRBV12-4 to TRBJ1-1, with 7 bases identical to TRBD1. J gave up 1 base and V 4 bases, and 12 bases lay outside the gene matches. This CDR3 comprises 17 residues. CDR3 DNA: TGTGCCAGCAGTTCGCCGACAGGGCGGTGGGCGAACACTGAAGCTTTCTTT. Its translation is CASSSPTGRWANTEAFF.

The chain couples TRBV2 to TRBJ2-3; D not certain. CDR1 SNHLY and CDR2 FYNNEI come from the germline V gene. Trimming left V 5 bases short and J 2 bases short, with 14 bases between. CDR3 length: 15 residues. The CDR3 spells CASSSGSHSTDTQYF. CDR3 in DNA: TGTGCCAGCAGTTCCGGGTCCCATTCCACAGATACGCAGTATTTT.

This clonotype appeared a few times. The V gene is TRBV7-3, the J gene TRBJ2-5; tentative D call: TRBD2 (5 bases). Between the trimmed V and J ends, which lost 3 bases and 4 bases, there was a span of 12 bases. This CDR3 is 14 amino acids long. CDR1 is SGHTA, CDR2 FQGTGA, per germline. In DNA form, the CDR3 reads TGTGCCAGCAGCTTGAATCCCGCGGGAGAGACCCAGTACTTC. Protein product: CASSLNPAGETQYF.

V is TRBV6-1 and J is TRBJ2-2, with a possible D match to TRBD1 (5 bases). V was cut by 6 bases and J by 8 bases, with 7 bases left in between. The CDR3 sequence is 11 residues long. The V gene's germline CDR1 is MNHNS and CDR2 SASEGT. The CDR3 sequence is CASRGRGELFF. CDR3 nucleotides: TGTGCCAGCAGGGGGCGAGGGGAGCTGTTTTTT.

In the case of this clonotype: One end of the junction fails to match germline, which may point to a read error. The chain carries TRBV7-2 and TRBJ2-7; a possible D gene is TRBD2 (5 bases). This CDR3 region has 15 residues. Germline V gene lookup returns CDR1 SGHTA and CDR2 FQGNSA. The CDR3 DNA is TGTGCCAGCAGTTCCGGCGGACTGGGTCCCTACGGGCAGTACTTC. The encoded protein is CASSSGGLGPYGQYF.